Listed below are T cell receptor beta chains from one sample, sequenced in a study of cytomegalovirus exposure and HLA in healthy donors. The data were produced by immunoSEQ multiplex PCR, yet TCRdb's version contains in-frame clones alone and is incomplete. The table includes roughly 77,000 clones, around 72% detected once. Sequencing was performed on PBMCs. The receptors stem from a woman aged 40-49 years in good health and CMV-seropositive. Both conserved end residues are part of each CDR3. The D gene is left open where the match is weak. Not every row has a clone size; where given, it reads once, few, many or a size class.

>NA|TRBJ1-2|once|TRBV5-1
CASSLLESYGYTF
TGCGCCAGCAGCTTGTTGGAGAGCTATGGCTACACCTTC
>TRBD1|TRBJ2-7|NA|TRBV7-8
CASSSSRDRVYEQYF
TGTGCCAGCAGCTCGTCCCGGGACAGGGTCTACGAGCAGTACTTC
>TRBD1|TRBJ2-7|NA|TRBV6-1
CASSEAPGQSYEQYF
TGTGCCAGCAGTGAGGCGCCGGGACAGAGCTACGAGCAGTACTTC
>NA|TRBJ1-1|NA|TRBV6-5
CASSGTSGVAEAFF
TGTGCCAGCAGTGGAACCTCAGGGGTAGCTGAAGCTTTCTTT
>TRBD1|TRBJ2-5|NA|TRBV5-1
CASSQQGAETQYF
TGCGCCAGCAGTCAACAGGGGGCAGAGACCCAGTACTTC
>NA|TRBJ1-2|NA|TRBV29-1
CSVTGSRGDGYTF
TGCAGCGTCACCGGGAGTCGGGGCGATGGCTACACCTTC
>TRBD1|TRBJ1-5|NA|TRBV30
CAWSPLSGTGEQPQHF
TGTGCCTGGAGCCCACTCAGCGGGACAGGGGAGCAGCCCCAGCATTTT
>NA|TRBJ1-2|NA|TRBV29-1
CSSWEGDGYTF
TGCAGCTCGTGGGAGGGAGATGGCTACACCTTC
>NA|TRBJ1-5|once|TRBV7-9
CASSQAGGNQPQHF
TGTGCCAGCAGCCAGGCCGGGGGCAATCAGCCCCAGCATTTT
>NA|TRBJ1-1|NA|TRBV25-1
CASSEQGGNTEAFF
TGTGCCAGCAGTGAACAGGGAGGGAACACTGAAGCTTTCTTT
>NA|TRBJ1-1|NA|TRBV7-9
CASSYTGSNTEAFF
TGTGCCAGCAGCTATACAGGGTCGAACACTGAAGCTTTCTTT
>TRBD1|TRBJ2-1|NA|TRBV11-3
CASSLDRGRQFF
TGTGCCAGCAGCCTAGACAGGGGGCGCCAGTTCTTC
>NA|TRBJ1-5|NA|TRBV18
CASSQGGNNQPQHF
TGTGCCAGCTCACAAGGAGGGAACAATCAGCCCCAGCATTTT
>NA|TRBJ1-1|medium-sized|TRBV19
CATADWEGTEAFF
TGTGCCACCGCGGACTGGGAAGGCACTGAAGCTTTCTTT
>TRBD1|TRBJ1-3|NA|TRBV7-9
CASMQGAAPSGNTIYF
TGTGCCAGTATGCAGGGGGCAGCCCCCTCTGGAAACACCATATATTTT
>NA|TRBJ1-1|NA|TRBV7-6
CASSLEGLGGREAFF
TGTGCCAGCAGCTTAGAGGGCCTCGGGGGAAGGGAAGCTTTCTTT
>TRBD1|TRBJ1-5|NA|TRBV30
CARSPLSGTGEQPQHF
TGTGCCCGGAGCCCACTCAGCGGGACAGGGGAGCAGCCCCAGCATTTT
>NA|TRBJ1-2|NA|TRBV6-1
CASSEVYRVYGYTF
TGTGCCAGCAGTGAAGTTTACAGGGTCTATGGCTACACCTTC
>NA|TRBJ1-1|NA|TRBV6-1
CASSESQGMATEAFF
TGTGCCAGCAGTGAATCCCAGGGTATGGCCACTGAAGCTTTCTTT
>NA|TRBJ1-6|NA|TRBV19
CASSIDERGYSPLHF
TGTGCCAGTAGTATAGACGAAAGGGGATATTCACCCCTCCACTTT
>TRBD2|TRBJ2-1|NA|TRBV5-4
CASSLTSGTYNEQFF
TGTGCCAGCAGCTTAACTAGCGGGACCTACAATGAGCAGTTCTTC
>TRBD2|TRBJ2-5|NA|TRBV7-7
CASSLSGGTEETQYF
TGTGCTAGCAGCTTAAGCGGGGGGACCGAAGAGACCCAGTACTTC
>NA|TRBJ1-1|NA|TRBV12-5
CASGLVKGHLNTEAFF
TGTGCTAGTGGTTTGGTTAAGGGACACTTGAACACTGAAGCTTTCTTT
>NA|TRBJ1-4|few|TRBV28
CASTATGILLF
TGTGCCAGCACAGCGACGGGTATACTGCTTTTT
>TRBD2|TRBJ2-7|NA|TRBV15
CATRRGGAYEQYF
TGTGCCACTCGGCGCGGGGGGGCCTACGAGCAGTACTTC
>TRBD1|TRBJ1-2|NA|TRBV27
CASSLGQGMFGYTF
TGTGCCAGCAGCCTCGGACAGGGGATGTTTGGCTACACCTTC
>TRBD2|TRBJ2-5|once|TRBV27
CASSPPPSVLGGETQYF
TGTGCCAGCAGTCCTCCCCCGTCGGTATTGGGGGGGGAGACCCAGTACTTC
>TRBD2|TRBJ2-7|NA|TRBV6-1
CASSESSGGPYEQYF
TGTGCCAGCAGTGAAAGTAGCGGGGGCCCCTACGAGCAGTACTTC
>TRBD1|TRBJ2-5|NA|TRBV7-7
CASSSSGTGVTQYF
TGTGCTAGCAGTTCCTCAGGGACAGGGGTGACCCAGTACTTC
>TRBD2|TRBJ2-7|NA|TRBV5-6
CASSTSGHYEQYF
TGTGCCAGCAGCACTAGCGGCCACTACGAGCAGTACTTC
>TRBD1|TRBJ2-7|few|TRBV2
CASSKNRGPYEQYF
TGTGCCAGCAGTAAAAACAGGGGCCCCTACGAGCAGTACTTC
>NA|TRBJ2-1|NA|TRBV10-3
CAISGTPMGNEQFF
TGTGCCATCAGTGGGACACCAATGGGGAATGAGCAGTTCTTC
>TRBD1|TRBJ1-2|NA|TRBV5-4
CASSLGGGGARGYTF
TGTGCCAGCAGCTTGGGAGGAGGGGGCGCCCGGGGCTACACCTTC
>NA|TRBJ2-7|few|TRBV6-5
CASSEPGSEQSYF
TGTGCCAGCAGTGAGCCCGGTTCCGAACAGTCGTACTTC
>NA|TRBJ1-4|NA|TRBV5-6
CASSLYGIDEKLFF
TGTGCCAGCAGCTTGTACGGGATAGATGAAAAACTGTTTTTT
>NA|TRBJ1-2|NA|TRBV19
CASSIPGVDGGYTF
TGTGCCAGTAGTATCCCGGGTGTCGACGGCGGCTACACCTTC
>NA|TRBJ1-5|NA|TRBV19
CASSRDRNQPQHF
TGTGCCAGTAGTAGAGACAGAAATCAGCCCCAGCATTTT
>TRBD2|TRBJ2-1|once|TRBV13
CASSLQKLAGDEQFF
TGTGCCAGCAGCTTACAAAAACTAGCGGGTGATGAGCAGTTCTTC
>TRBD1|TRBJ1-1|NA|TRBV5-4
CASSLGQGIYTEAFF
TGTGCCAGCAGCTTGGGACAGGGGATCTACACTGAAGCTTTCTTT
>TRBD1|TRBJ2-2|few|TRBV5-1
CASSFGGDSLNTGELFF
TGCGCCAGCAGCTTCGGTGGGGACAGTCTGAACACCGGGGAGCTGTTTTTT
>TRBD2|TRBJ2-5|NA|TRBV19
CATSLQRSGGEETQYF
TGTGCCACCTCCTTGCAGCGTAGCGGGGGGGAAGAGACCCAGTACTTC
>TRBD1|TRBJ1-5|NA|TRBV7-2
CASSFTGAQPQHF
TGTGCCAGCAGCTTTACAGGGGCCCAGCCCCAGCATTTT
>NA|TRBJ1-6|NA|TRBV5-5
CASSLSRLRNNSPLHF
TGTGCCAGCAGCTTGAGTAGACTGCGTAATAATTCACCCCTCCACTTT
>NA|TRBJ1-3|once|TRBV6-6
CASSATAAGNTIYF
TGTGCCAGCAGTGCGACAGCAGCTGGAAACACCATATATTTT
>TRBD1|TRBJ2-5|medium-sized|TRBV19
CASSIPIGTGGETQYF
TGTGCCAGTAGTATCCCCATCGGGACAGGGGGTGAGACCCAGTACTTC
>TRBD2|TRBJ2-1|NA|TRBV18
CASSPLAGDYNEQFF
TGTGCCAGCTCACCCCTAGCGGGGGACTACAATGAGCAGTTCTTC
>TRBD2|TRBJ2-3|many|TRBV18
CASSPLAGTTDTQYF
TGTGCCAGCTCACCACTAGCGGGGACTACAGATACGCAGTATTTT
>NA|TRBJ2-2|NA|TRBV5-1
CASSLELRDAGELFF
TGCGCCAGCAGCTTGGAATTGAGGGATGCCGGGGAGCTGTTTTTT
>NA|TRBJ1-1|NA|TRBV18
CASSPLQGSGTEAFF
TGTGCCAGCTCACCCTTACAGGGCTCGGGCACTGAAGCTTTCTTT
>TRBD1|TRBJ1-5|few|TRBV15
CATSSADRGREPQHF
TGTGCCACCAGCAGCGCGGACAGGGGCAGGGAGCCCCAGCATTTT
>TRBD1|TRBJ1-3|NA|TRBV6-5
CASQLGTGGNTIYF
TGTGCCAGCCAGTTAGGGACAGGGGGAAACACCATATATTTT
>NA|TRBJ1-5|NA|TRBV27
CASSSGRQRNQPQHF
TGTGCCAGCAGTTCCGGGAGGCAACGCAATCAGCCCCAGCATTTT